This record covers a single T cell receptor (beta chain). Those designated as exposed participants met a COVID-19 case within 2 weeks before study entry. The data originate from a study of blood T cell repertoires in COVID-19. Study information: From T cells, B-cell-depleted T cells, or PBMCs came the material, which was cDNA or gDNA.

Germline lookup yields CDR1 SNHLY and CDR2 FYNNEI. Trimming cost V 5 bases and J 5 bases, with 15 bases left between them. The CDR3 consists of 14 residues. Clones were sequenced by immunoSEQ multiplex PCR, and TCRdb holds only the in-frame ones, with some missing. The data hold around 160,000 clones, with 84% observed a single time. The chain has TRBV2 and TRBJ2-5, with D perhaps matching TRBD2 (6 bases). This clonotype was obtained from a woman in her 50s who had been exposed to COVID-19. Material for sequencing was PBMCs or T cells enriched from blood (not recorded which). CDR3 sequence reads: CASSHRAAGETQYF. CDR3 in DNA: TGTGCCAGCAGTCACCGGGCCGCGGGGGAGACCCAGTACTTC. The variable domain in full, with the rest retrieved from reference TRBV2 and TRBJ2-5, is EPEVTQTPSHQVTQMGQEVILRCVPISNHLYFYWYRQILGQKVEFLVSFYNNEISEKSEIFDDQFSVERPDGSNFTLKIRSTKLEDSAMYFCASSHRAAGETQYFGPGTRLLVL.